This TCR beta chain was documented in a study of T cells expressing NK-cell markers. Study information: Source material for TCR beta repertoires consisted of sorted CD3+CD56+NKG2C+, CD3+CD56+NKG2C- and CD3+CD56-NKG2C+ T cells. Study-level results: For several donors, these clonotypes were likewise the leading ones in the CD3+CD56-NKG2C+ fraction. The share of CD8+ T cells held by dominant NKG2C+ clonotypes was roughly 1.0-8% in several donors. Expanded clones of NKG2C+ T cells had an unclear HCMV specificity.

Of note for this clonotype: Its target is not known.

TCRdb reprocessed the 5' RACE reads and reports one entry per CDR3 protein, with no DNA. The table lists about 3,400 distinct CDR3 sequences, with about 89% in the top ten. Germline V gene lookup returns CDR1 MNHNS and CDR2 SASEGT. There are 14 residues in the CDR3. This sequence joins TRBV6-1 and TRBJ1-5. This clonotype was sampled from a man aged 18 to 69 in good health. The sequencing input was blood T cells: a sorted CD56 or NKG2C T cell subset, CD4+ or CD8+ T cells, or bulk PBMC T cells (not recorded which). CDR3: CASSEGGYNQPQHF.